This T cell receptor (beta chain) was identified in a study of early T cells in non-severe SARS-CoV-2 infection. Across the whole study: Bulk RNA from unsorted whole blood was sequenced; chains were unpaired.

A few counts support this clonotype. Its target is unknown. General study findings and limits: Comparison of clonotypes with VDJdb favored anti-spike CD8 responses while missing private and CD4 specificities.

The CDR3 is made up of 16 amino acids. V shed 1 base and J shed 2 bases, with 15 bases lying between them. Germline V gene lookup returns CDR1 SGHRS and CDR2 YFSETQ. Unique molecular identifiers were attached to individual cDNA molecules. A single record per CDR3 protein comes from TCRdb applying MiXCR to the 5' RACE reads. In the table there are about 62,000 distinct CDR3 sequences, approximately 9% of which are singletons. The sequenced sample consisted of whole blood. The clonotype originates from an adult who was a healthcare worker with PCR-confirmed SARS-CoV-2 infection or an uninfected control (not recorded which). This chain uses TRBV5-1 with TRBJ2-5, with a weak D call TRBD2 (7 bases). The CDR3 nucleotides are TGCGCCAGCAGCTTGTCTTTGGGGGGGCTTCAAGAGACCCAGTACTTC. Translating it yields CASSLSLGGLQETQYF.